This T cell receptor (beta chain) is from a study of T cell changes during pregnancy in multiple sclerosis. The J segment lost 4 bases and the V segment lost 4 bases, leaving 6 bases of the junction unmatched. From germline, CDR1 is SGHVS and CDR2 FQNEAQ. The CDR3 is 16 amino acids. The protocol was immunoSEQ multiplex PCR, while the TCRdb copy is restricted to in-frame clones and leaves out a portion. The table has tens of thousands of clones, more than 75% seen once; the top ten hold over 0.65%. The specimen was CD4+ T cells from peripheral blood mononuclear cells, collected in the first trimester of pregnancy. This receptor was taken from a female donor in good health, enrolled as a control in a pregnancy study. The chain is built from TRBV7-8 and TRBJ2-2; 10 nucleotides match TRBD1. The CDR3 DNA sequence: TGTGCCAGCAGCTCCTCCAGGACAGGGGGCACCGGGGAGCTGTTTTTT. This translates into CASSSSRTGGTGELFF.